The rows below give T cell receptor beta chains drawn from one sample of a study of tumor-infiltrating lymphocytes in primary liver carcinoma. From the multiplex PCR reads, TCRdb called clonotypes with MiXCR, one entry per CDR3 protein. The sample lists about 120,000 distinct CDR3 sequences, 55% to 70% occurring once. The sequenced sample consisted of tumor-adjacent normal liver tissue. Receptors originate from a woman aged 60-75 years with primary liver carcinoma and hepatitis B virus infection. CDR3s include the opening cysteine and the closing phenylalanine or tryptophan. D genes are given only for firm matches. The size field is filled for only some rows; it gives once, few, many or a size class.

clone_size	d_call	v_call	j_call	cdr3_length	cdr3_aa	cdr3_nt
many	TRBD2	TRBV11-2	TRBJ2-3	14	CASSLASGVDTQYF	TGTGCCAGCAGCTTGGCTAGCGGGGTAGATACGCAGTATTTT
NA	NA	TRBV5-1	TRBJ2-1	16	CPSSMQKFSSYNEQFF	TGCCCCAGCAGCATGCAGAAGTTCAGCTCCTACAATGAGCAGTTCTTC
many	TRBD2	TRBV29-1	TRBJ2-3	15	CSVDKRETGTDTQYF	TGCAGCGTTGACAAGCGGGAAACCGGCACAGATACGCAGTATTTT
once	TRBD1	TRBV12-3/TRBV12-4	TRBJ1-2	14	CAKSSLTGFLGYTF	TGTGCCAAGAGTTCGCTGACAGGGTTCCTTGGCTACACCTTC
NA	TRBD2	TRBV4-1	TRBJ2-1	15	CASRVTSGRANKQFF	TGTGCCAGCAGGGTGACTAGCGGGAGGGCCAATAAGCAGTTCTTC
NA	NA	TRBV7-8	TRBJ2-7	15	CASSQGLSRSYEEYF	TGTGCTAGCAGCCAGGGGTTGTCCCGGTCCTACGAGGAGTACTTC
NA	NA	TRBV28	TRBJ1-6	20	CTSSPSTMGTWVLGNSPLHF	TGTACCAGCAGCCCCTCGACAATGGGAACTTGGGTCCTGGGTAATTCACCCCTCCACTTT
NA	TRBD1	TRBV12-3/TRBV12-4	TRBJ1-4	16	CTSRILPRQGFGKLFF	TGTACCAGCAGGATCTTACCGAGACAGGGGTTCGGAAAACTGTTTTTT
few	TRBD2	TRBV11-2	TRBJ2-5	16	CASSQTPGGGKGTQYF	TGTGCCAGCAGCCAAACTCCTGGCGGGGGGAAAGGGACCCAGTACTTC
NA	NA	TRBV6-5	TRBJ2-7	15	CASSYPQQGSYEQYF	TGTGCCAGCAGTTACCCACAACAGGGTTCCTACGAGCAGTACTTC
NA	TRBD2	TRBV6-2/TRBV6-3	TRBJ2-4	17	CASNSRTSGIGKNIQYF	TGTGCCAGCAATTCGCGGACTAGCGGGATAGGTAAAAACATTCAGTACTTC
NA	TRBD1	TRBV28	TRBJ1-5	16	CANSSARGLNNQPQHF	TGTGCCAACAGTTCAGCGAGGGGGCTAAACAATCAGCCCCAGCATTTT
NA	TRBD1	TRBV6-5	TRBJ2-7	14	CVSNYSQGSYEQYF	TGTGTCAGCAATTACTCACAGGGGTCCTACGAGCAGTACTTC
once	NA	TRBV6-1	TRBJ1-1	13	CTSSAGENTKAFF	TGTACCAGCAGTGCCGGGGAGAATACTAAAGCTTTCTTT
NA	NA	TRBV4-1	TRBJ1-6	15	CANSQQLPPNSPLQF	TGCGCCAACAGCCAACAACTCCCACCAAATTCACCCCTCCAATTT
NA	NA	TRBV11-2	TRBJ2-7	15	CASSLEGGELDEQYF	TGTGCCAGCAGCTTAGAAGGGGGGGAGCTTGACGAGCAGTACTTC
NA	NA	TRBV29-1	TRBJ2-2	13	CSVEFVNTGELFF	TGCAGCGTCGAGTTCGTGAACACCGGGGAGCTGTTTTTT
NA	NA	TRBV4-2	TRBJ2-7	13	CASSQPGEYEQYF	TGTGCCAGCAGCCAACCAGGCGAGTACGAGCAGTACTTC
NA	NA	TRBV12-3/TRBV12-4	TRBJ2-7	16	CARSKPRAPSSYEQYF	TGTGCCAGGAGTAAACCTAGGGCGCCCAGCTCCTACGAGCAATACTTC
NA	TRBD1	TRBV11-1	TRBJ1-1	15	CASSYRQGRNTEASF	TGTGCTAGCAGCTACCGACAGGGGCGGAACACTGAAGCTTCCTTT
NA	TRBD1	TRBV15	TRBJ2-7	17	CATSSHLRDSFSYEQYF	TGTGCCACCAGCAGCCATCTCCGGGACAGTTTTTCCTACGAGCAGTACTTC
NA	NA	TRBV11-2	TRBJ1-4	15	CANSLDHGGWEKLFF	TGTGCGAACAGCTTAGATCACGGGGGATGGGAAAAACTGTTTTTT
NA	TRBD2	TRBV6-5	TRBJ2-2	17	CASTRTALAGGTGELFF	TGTGCCAGCACCCGGACAGCACTAGCGGGAGGAACCGGGGAGCTGTTCTTT
many	TRBD2	TRBV4-1	TRBJ2-1	17	CASSHTGLAETYNEQFF	TGCGCCAGCAGCCATACAGGACTAGCGGAAACCTACAATGAGCAGTTCTTC
NA	TRBD2	TRBV6-1	TRBJ2-3	16	CASSPGGTRGLDTHYF	TGTGCCAGCAGTCCAGGCGGGACTAGAGGGTTAGATACGCATTATTTT